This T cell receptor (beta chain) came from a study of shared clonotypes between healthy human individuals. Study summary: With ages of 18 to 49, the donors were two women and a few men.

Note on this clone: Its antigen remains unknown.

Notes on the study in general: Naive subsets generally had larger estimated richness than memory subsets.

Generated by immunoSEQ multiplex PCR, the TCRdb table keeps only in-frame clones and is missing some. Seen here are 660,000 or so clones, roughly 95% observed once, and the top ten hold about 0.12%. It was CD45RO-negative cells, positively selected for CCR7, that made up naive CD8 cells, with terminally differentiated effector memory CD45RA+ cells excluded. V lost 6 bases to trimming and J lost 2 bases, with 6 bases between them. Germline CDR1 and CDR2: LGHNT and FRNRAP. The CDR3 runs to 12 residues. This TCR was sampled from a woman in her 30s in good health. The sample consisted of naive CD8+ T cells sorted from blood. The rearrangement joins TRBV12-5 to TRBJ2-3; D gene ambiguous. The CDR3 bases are TGTGCTAGTGGGTACTCCACAGATACGCAGTATTTT. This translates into CASGYSTDTQYF.